This T cell receptor (beta chain) originates from a study of T cells in Graves' hyperthyroidism and ophthalmopathy. Study information: Upon initial diagnosis and before any treatment, peripheral blood was collected. The study, taken as a whole, reports: Most thyroid clonotypes expanded above 0.001 appeared in blood too.

The V end was cut by 4 bases, the J end by 6 bases, with 7 bases between. CDR3 length: 13 amino acids. Germline CDR1 reads MNHEY; CDR2 reads SVGEGT. For Graves' hyperthyroidism to be stable, ophthalmopathy could not progress within 18 months. This clonotype was picked up a small number of times. The antigen is unknown. Amplified TCR beta CDR3 regions derived from RNA transcripts. The primer set for the first-round RT-PCR of the TCR CDR3 was HTBI. TCRdb reprocessed the multiplex PCR reads via MiXCR and lists one record per CDR3 protein. The profile covers about 320,000 distinct CDR3 sequences, with roughly 17% appearing a single time and approximately 33% taken by the ten largest.

This receptor was identified in a man aged 25-45 years with Graves' hyperthyroidism. The chain has TRBV6-2 or TRBV6-3 and TRBJ1-6, with unresolved D. Sequenced input: blood. The CDR3 here is CASSSRPNSPLHF. CDR3 bases: TGTGCCAGCAGTTCCAGACCTAATTCACCCCTCCACTTT.